This TCR beta chain was retrieved from a study of identifying expanded T cells in peripheral blood. Sequencing used immunoSEQ multiplex PCR; TCRdb keeps in-frame clones, though not all of them. The table lists about 58,000 clones, about 83% of them singletons. CDR1 MNHNY and CDR2 SVGAGI come from the germline V gene (reference sequence). The CDR3 totals 13 residues. V shed 5 bases, J shed 4 bases, and the junction held 3 bases outside the gene matches. The material sequenced was blood. V gene TRBV6-6 combines with J gene TRBJ2-5; 8 bases map to TRBD1. The clonotype comes from a person aged 18 to 70 in good health. The CDR3 loop reads CASSLQGGETQYF. In nucleotides, the CDR3 is TGTGCCAGCAGTCTACAGGGGGGAGAGACCCAGTACTTC.